This T cell receptor beta chain was documented in a study of T cells in Graves' hyperthyroidism and ophthalmopathy. Criteria for exclusion of patients were uncontrolled infection, other autoimmune disease, pregnancy or lactation. The CDR3 regions of TCR beta were amplified from RNA transcripts. Carried out on the TCR CDR3, a first-round RT-PCR used the HTBI primer set. TCRdb re-derived calls from the multiplex PCR reads in MiXCR, one entry per CDR3 protein. Of some 690,000 distinct CDR3 sequences listed, roughly 17% are singletons. Germline trimming cut 6 bases from V and 1 base from J; bases unmatched to any gene: 6. Germline V gene data show CDR1 as LNHDA and CDR2 as SQIVND (reference sequence). The CDR3 is made up of 15 amino acids.

Sequenced material: blood. The V gene is TRBV19, the J gene TRBJ2-1; the match to TRBD2 covers 7 bases. The receptor's source is a man aged 45-65 years with Graves' hyperthyroidism. The CDR3 DNA reads TGTGCCAGTAGACCCGTAGCGGGTTCCTACAATGAGCAGTTCTTC. This gives the protein CASRPVAGSYNEQFF.